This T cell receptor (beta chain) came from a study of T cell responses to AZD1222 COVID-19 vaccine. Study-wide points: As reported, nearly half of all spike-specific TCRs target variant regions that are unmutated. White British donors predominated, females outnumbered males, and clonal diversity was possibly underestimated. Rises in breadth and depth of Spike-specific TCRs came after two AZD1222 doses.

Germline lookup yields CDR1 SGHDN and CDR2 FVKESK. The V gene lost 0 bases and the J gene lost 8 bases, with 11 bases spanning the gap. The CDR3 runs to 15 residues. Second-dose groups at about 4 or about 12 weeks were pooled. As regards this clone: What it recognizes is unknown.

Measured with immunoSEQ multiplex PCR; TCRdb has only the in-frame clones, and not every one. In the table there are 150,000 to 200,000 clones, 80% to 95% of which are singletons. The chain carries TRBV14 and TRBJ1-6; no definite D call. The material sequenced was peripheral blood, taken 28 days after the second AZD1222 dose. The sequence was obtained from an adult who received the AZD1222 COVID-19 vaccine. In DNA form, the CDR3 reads TGTGCCAGCAGCCAAGATCGCGCAAATTATTCACCCCTCCACTTT. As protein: CASSQDRANYSPLHF.